This T cell receptor beta chain came from a study of blood T cell repertoires in COVID-19. About the study: From T cells, B-cell-depleted T cells, or PBMCs came the material, which was cDNA or gDNA.

Cohorts were determined from participant-reported clinical history. Using immunoSEQ multiplex PCR, the repertoire was profiled, and TCRdb retains in-frame clones only, with some absent. The repertoire includes fewer than 400,000 clones, 88% of them detected once, and around 4.6% sits in the top ten. This sequence was found in a man aged 30 to 45 who had recovered from COVID-19. Sequenced material: PBMCs or T cells enriched from blood (not recorded which).

DNA for the CDR3: TGTGCCAGCATCAGGACAGGGAACAGCTATGGCTACACCTTC. Its translation is CASIRTGNSYGYTF. The chain employs TRBV28 and TRBJ1-2; 8 bases match TRBD1. V was pared by 7 bases and J by 4 bases, with 8 bases of the junction left unmatched. The CDR3 extends over 14 amino acids. Germline CDR1 is MDHEN and CDR2 is SYDVKM.